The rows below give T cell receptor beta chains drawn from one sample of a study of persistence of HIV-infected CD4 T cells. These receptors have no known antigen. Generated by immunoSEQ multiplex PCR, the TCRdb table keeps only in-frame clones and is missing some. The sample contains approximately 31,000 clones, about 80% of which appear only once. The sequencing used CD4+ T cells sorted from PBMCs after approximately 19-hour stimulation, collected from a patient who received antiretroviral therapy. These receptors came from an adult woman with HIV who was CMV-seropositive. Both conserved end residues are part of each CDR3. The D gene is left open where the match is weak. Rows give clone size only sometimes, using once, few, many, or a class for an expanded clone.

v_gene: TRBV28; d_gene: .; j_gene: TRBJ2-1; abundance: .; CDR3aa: CASSLGSSSYNEQFF; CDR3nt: TGTGCCAGCAGTTTAGGGTCCAGCTCCTACAATGAGCAGTTCTTC
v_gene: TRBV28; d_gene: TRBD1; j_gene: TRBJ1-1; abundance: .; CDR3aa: CASSRQGGTEAFF; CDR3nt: TGTGCCAGCAGCCGACAGGGGGGAACTGAAGCTTTCTTT
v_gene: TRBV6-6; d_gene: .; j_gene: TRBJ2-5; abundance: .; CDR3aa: CASSVRIDETQYF; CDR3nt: TGTGCCAGCAGCGTACGTATTGATGAGACCCAGTACTTC
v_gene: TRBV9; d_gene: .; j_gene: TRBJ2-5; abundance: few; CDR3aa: CASSDTGTESQETQYF; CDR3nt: TGTGCCAGCAGCGACACCGGGACGGAAAGCCAAGAGACCCAGTACTTC
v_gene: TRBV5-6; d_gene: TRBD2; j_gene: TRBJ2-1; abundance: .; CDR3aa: CASSLAAGPGRASYNEQFF; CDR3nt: TGTGCCAGCAGCTTGGCCGCTGGCCCTGGGAGGGCTTCCTACAATGAGCAGTTCTTC
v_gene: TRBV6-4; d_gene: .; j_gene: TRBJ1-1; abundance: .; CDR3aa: CASSQDGGATEAFF; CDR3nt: TGTGCCAGCAGCCAGGACGGGGGGGCGACTGAAGCTTTCTTT
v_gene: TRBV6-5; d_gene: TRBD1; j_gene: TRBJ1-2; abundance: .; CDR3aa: CASSYDRDSGYTF; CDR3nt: TGTGCCAGCAGTTACGACCGGGACAGTGGCTACACCTTC
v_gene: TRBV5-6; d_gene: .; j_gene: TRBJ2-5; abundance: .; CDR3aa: CASSQSTGSTYQETQYF; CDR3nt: TGTGCCAGCAGCCAATCAACAGGATCAACGTACCAAGAGACCCAGTACTTC
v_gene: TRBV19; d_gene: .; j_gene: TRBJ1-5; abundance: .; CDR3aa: CATAGGDWGNQPQHF; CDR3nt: TGTGCCACGGCGGGTGGGGACTGGGGCAATCAGCCCCAGCATTTT
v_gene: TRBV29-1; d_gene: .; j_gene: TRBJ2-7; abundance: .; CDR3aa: CSVGVGSYPYEQYF; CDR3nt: TGCAGCGTTGGCGTAGGATCCTATCCCTACGAGCAGTACTTC
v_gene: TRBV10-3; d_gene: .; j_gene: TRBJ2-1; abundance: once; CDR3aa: CAISQQGVSYNEQFF; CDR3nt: TGTGCCATCAGCCAGCAGGGCGTCTCCTACAATGAGCAGTTCTTC
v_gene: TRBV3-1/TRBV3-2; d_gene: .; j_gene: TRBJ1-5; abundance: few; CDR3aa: CASSPTRTARNQPQHF; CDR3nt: TGTGCCAGCAGCCCCACCCGGACAGCCCGCAATCAGCCCCAGCATTTT
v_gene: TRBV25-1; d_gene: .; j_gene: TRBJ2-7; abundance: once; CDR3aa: CASSDRVYEQYF; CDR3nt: TGTGCCAGCAGTGACAGGGTTTACGAGCAGTACTTC
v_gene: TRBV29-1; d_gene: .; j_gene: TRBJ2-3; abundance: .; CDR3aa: CSVGGGVAGSDTQYF; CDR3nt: TGCAGCGTGGGGGGTGGGGTAGCTGGGTCAGATACGCAGTATTTT
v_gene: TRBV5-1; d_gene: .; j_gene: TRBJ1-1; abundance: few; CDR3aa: CASSRDSRGYTEAFF; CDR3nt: TGCGCCAGCAGCCGCGACAGTAGGGGGTACACTGAAGCTTTCTTT
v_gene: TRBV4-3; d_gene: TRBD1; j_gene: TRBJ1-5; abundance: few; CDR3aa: CASSQRTGVDPQHF; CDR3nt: TGCGCCAGCAGCCAACGGACAGGGGTCGACCCCCAGCATTTT
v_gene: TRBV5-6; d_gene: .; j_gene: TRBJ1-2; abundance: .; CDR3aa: CASEGVLGYTF; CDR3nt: TGTGCCAGCGAAGGTGTTCTTGGCTACACCTTC
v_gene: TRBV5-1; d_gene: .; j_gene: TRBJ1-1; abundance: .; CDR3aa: CASRNPNTEAFF; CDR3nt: TGCGCCAGCAGAAACCCGAACACTGAAGCTTTCTTT